The T cell receptor (beta chain) under discussion was sequenced for a study of T cell repertoires in cytomegalovirus infection (dated by TCRdb to the late 2010s). Background for the entire study: The HLA type of each donor mattered for the analysis, because public TCR beta signatures pointed to carriage of CMV infection along with the matching HLA type. Study-wide conclusions, independent of this receptor: The ex vivo response was dominated by HLA-C-restricted CMV-specific TCR beta clonotypes, which also provided the single most frequent clonotype in two of eight donors. In both this cohort and an independent cohort of several hundred donors, the cumulative frequency of public TCR beta family members distinguished carriers of CMV infection plus the relevant HLA type.

Its CDR3 holds 16 amino acids, cysteine through phenylalanine. The only DNA kept is the CDR3, 48 bases in frame from the first base. CDR1 and CDR2 (SQVTM, ANQGSEA) derive from the germline V gene. For this chain, trimming is 0 bases at the V end and 3 bases at the J end, and the number of junction bases without a gene match is 9. As regards this clonotype: The antigen this receptor binds is unknown. No base qualities exist here, and no much larger clone lies one base off it.

The sample was run on an Illumina HiSeq 1500. TCRdb passed the public sequencing reads through fastp at Q25 and MiXCR, retaining productive beta sequences. Every distinct CDR3 protein forms one entry, paired with its most common genes and DNA. The sample contains nearly 650,000 distinct CDR3 sequences, approximately 25% of them found a single time. The ten top clones hold roughly 8% of the sample. The receptor chain draws on TRBV29-1 and TRBJ2-7; 9 bases in the junction line up with TRBD2. The source of this sequence is a human donor in good health (CMV status not recorded). Some clones in this sample may be carry-over from other donors' samples. Sequences were obtained from CD8+ T cells from PBMCs. The DNA is TGCAGCGTTGAAGATCTTAGACTAGCGGTGTTCTACGAGCAGTACTTC. Translated, it gives CSVEDLRLAVFYEQYF.